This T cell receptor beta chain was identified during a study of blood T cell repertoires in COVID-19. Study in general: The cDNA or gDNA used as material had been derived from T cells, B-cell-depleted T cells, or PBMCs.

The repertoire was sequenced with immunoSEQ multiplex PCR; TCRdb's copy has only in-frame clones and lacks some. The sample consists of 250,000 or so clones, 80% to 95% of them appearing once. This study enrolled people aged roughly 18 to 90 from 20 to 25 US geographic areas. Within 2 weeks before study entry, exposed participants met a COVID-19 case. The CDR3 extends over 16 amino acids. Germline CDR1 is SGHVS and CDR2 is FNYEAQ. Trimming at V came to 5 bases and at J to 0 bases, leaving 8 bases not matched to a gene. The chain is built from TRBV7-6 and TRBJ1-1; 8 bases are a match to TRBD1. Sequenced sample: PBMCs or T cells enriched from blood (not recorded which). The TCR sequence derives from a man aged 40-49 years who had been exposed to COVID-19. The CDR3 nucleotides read TGTGCCAGCAGCCTCGGACAGGGCCTCATGAACACTGAAGCTTTCTTT. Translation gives CASSLGQGLMNTEAFF.